This passage covers 5 T cell receptor beta chains from one sample sequenced in a study of molecular identifiers for immune sequencing clone quantification. From the PCR reads, TCRdb called clonotypes with MiXCR, one entry per CDR3 protein. The profile shows around 89,000 distinct CDR3 sequences, 15% to 20% of them singletons. The specimen was naive CD8+ T cells from blood, with Jurkat cell RNA spiked in. Subset denoted: FACS-sorted CD8+CD4-CCR7+CD45RA+ naive T cells. These receptors were obtained from a human donor in good health. Some libraries in this study had Jurkat cell RNA spiked in.

This clonotype has a count of ten or more. J is TRBJ1-5 and V is TRBV6-2 or TRBV6-3; D is uncertain. V was pared by 0 bases and J by 5 bases, with 2 bases between. CDR1 and CDR2 from the germline V gene are MNHEY and SVGEGT. This CDR3 is 12 amino acids long. CDR3 in amino acids: CASSYSYQPQHF. CDR3 DNA sequence: TGTGCCAGCAGTTACTCCTATCAGCCCCAGCATTTT.

This clonotype was counted ten times or more. The chain carries TRBV7-2 and TRBJ2-5; 9 bases are a match to TRBD2. Per germline, CDR1 SGHTA and CDR2 FQGNSA. This CDR3 region has 16 residues. J was trimmed by 5 bases and V by 4 bases; bases with no gene match: 11. CDR3 protein: CASSSPPLAGFETQYF. As DNA, the CDR3 is TGTGCCAGCAGCTCTCCCCCGCTAGCGGGGTTCGAGACCCAGTACTTC.

This clonotype was recorded at least ten times. The chain links TRBV4-1 to TRBJ2-7, with D hard to call. V was trimmed by 3 bases and J by 4 bases, leaving 13 bases between them. This CDR3 has 14 residues. Looked up from germline, CDR1 is MGHRA and CDR2 is YSYEKL. CDR3 residues: CASSHQVNGYEQYF. The CDR3 DNA is TGCGCCAGCAGCCACCAAGTGAATGGGTACGAGCAGTACTTC.

There are many counts of this clonotype. The chain couples TRBV18 to TRBJ2-7; TRBD1 matches at 8 bases. This CDR3 comprises 16 residues. V gave up 0 bases and J gave up 1 base; unmatched junction bases: 5. Germline-derived CDR1 and CDR2 are KGHSH and LQKENI. The CDR3: CASSPPDRVYSYEQYF. Written as DNA, the CDR3 is TGTGCCAGCTCACCACCGGACAGGGTATATTCCTACGAGCAGTACTTC. The full variable domain, with the rest looked up from reference TRBV18 and TRBJ2-7, is NAGVMQNPRHLVRRRGQEARLRCSPMKGHSHVYWYRQLPEEGLKFMVYLQKENIIDESGMPKERFSAEFPKEGPSILRIQQVVRGDSAAYFCASSPPDRVYSYEQYFGPGTRLTVT.

There are many counts of this clonotype. The V call is TRBV7-3, the J call TRBJ2-6, with D hard to call. The CDR3 length is 14 residues. The V and J ends lost 4 bases and 4 bases respectively, with 8 bases between them. Germline V gives CDR1 SGHTA, CDR2 FQGTGA. In nucleotides, the CDR3 is TGTGCCAGCAGCTCCTTGGGCGGGGCCAACGTCCTGACTTTC. Amino acids: CASSSLGGANVLTF.